This T cell receptor beta chain stems from a study of post-analysis software for immune sequencing data. Looking at the study overall: Relapsing-remitting, secondary progressive and progressive-relapsing multiple sclerosis courses were included.

Whole-study results and caveats: The normalized Chao1 diversity of multiple sclerosis patients was significantly lower than that of controls.

This clonotype has just a few counts. Its antigen is not known. The TCR beta cDNA libraries contained unique molecular identifiers. MiXCR, run by TCRdb on the PCR reads, gives a single entry per CDR3 protein. The sample holds roughly 600,000 distinct CDR3 sequences; roughly 47% are singletons and the top ten take 1.5% to 2%. The source of this sequence is a girl aged 5-17 years with multiple sclerosis. Sequencing input: blood.

CDR3 in DNA: TGTGCCAGCAGTGAGACTGGACTTGGGGGCTACACCTTC. It codes for CASSETGLGGYTF. This chain uses TRBV25-1 with TRBJ1-2; D unresolved. Germline V gene sequence: CDR1 MGHDK, CDR2 SYGVNS. The CDR3 contains 13 residues. V lost 3 bases and J 8 bases, leaving 13 bases between the germline ends.